This TCR beta chain was identified during a study of shared clonotypes between healthy human individuals. Study findings and constraints: Naive subsets usually exceeded memory subsets in estimated richness. A handful of donors had roughly 5% of their naive CD4 clonotypes in common.

CDR1 is SGDLS and CDR2 is YYNGEE in the germline V gene. The CDR3 has 16 amino acids. V shed 4 bases, J shed 7 bases, and the junction held 10 bases outside the gene matches. Assay used: immunoSEQ multiplex PCR; TCRdb lists only in-frame clones, some missing. In the table there are millions of clones, 85% to 95% of which are singletons. Turning to this clone: As yet, its antigen is unknown.

Naive CD8 cells were CD45RO-negative, positively selected for CCR7, excluding terminally differentiated effector memory CD45RA+ cells. Specimen: naive CD8+ T cells from PBMCs. This rearrangement joins TRBV9 to TRBJ2-1; 11 nucleotides align to TRBD2. This clonotype originated in a man between 18 and 29 years old in good health. Some clones in this sample may be carry-over from other donors' samples. The CDR3 DNA follows: TGTGCCAGCAGCTGGGCTAGCGGGAGGAGTCAGAATGAGCAGTTCTTC. As protein: CASSWASGRSQNEQFF.